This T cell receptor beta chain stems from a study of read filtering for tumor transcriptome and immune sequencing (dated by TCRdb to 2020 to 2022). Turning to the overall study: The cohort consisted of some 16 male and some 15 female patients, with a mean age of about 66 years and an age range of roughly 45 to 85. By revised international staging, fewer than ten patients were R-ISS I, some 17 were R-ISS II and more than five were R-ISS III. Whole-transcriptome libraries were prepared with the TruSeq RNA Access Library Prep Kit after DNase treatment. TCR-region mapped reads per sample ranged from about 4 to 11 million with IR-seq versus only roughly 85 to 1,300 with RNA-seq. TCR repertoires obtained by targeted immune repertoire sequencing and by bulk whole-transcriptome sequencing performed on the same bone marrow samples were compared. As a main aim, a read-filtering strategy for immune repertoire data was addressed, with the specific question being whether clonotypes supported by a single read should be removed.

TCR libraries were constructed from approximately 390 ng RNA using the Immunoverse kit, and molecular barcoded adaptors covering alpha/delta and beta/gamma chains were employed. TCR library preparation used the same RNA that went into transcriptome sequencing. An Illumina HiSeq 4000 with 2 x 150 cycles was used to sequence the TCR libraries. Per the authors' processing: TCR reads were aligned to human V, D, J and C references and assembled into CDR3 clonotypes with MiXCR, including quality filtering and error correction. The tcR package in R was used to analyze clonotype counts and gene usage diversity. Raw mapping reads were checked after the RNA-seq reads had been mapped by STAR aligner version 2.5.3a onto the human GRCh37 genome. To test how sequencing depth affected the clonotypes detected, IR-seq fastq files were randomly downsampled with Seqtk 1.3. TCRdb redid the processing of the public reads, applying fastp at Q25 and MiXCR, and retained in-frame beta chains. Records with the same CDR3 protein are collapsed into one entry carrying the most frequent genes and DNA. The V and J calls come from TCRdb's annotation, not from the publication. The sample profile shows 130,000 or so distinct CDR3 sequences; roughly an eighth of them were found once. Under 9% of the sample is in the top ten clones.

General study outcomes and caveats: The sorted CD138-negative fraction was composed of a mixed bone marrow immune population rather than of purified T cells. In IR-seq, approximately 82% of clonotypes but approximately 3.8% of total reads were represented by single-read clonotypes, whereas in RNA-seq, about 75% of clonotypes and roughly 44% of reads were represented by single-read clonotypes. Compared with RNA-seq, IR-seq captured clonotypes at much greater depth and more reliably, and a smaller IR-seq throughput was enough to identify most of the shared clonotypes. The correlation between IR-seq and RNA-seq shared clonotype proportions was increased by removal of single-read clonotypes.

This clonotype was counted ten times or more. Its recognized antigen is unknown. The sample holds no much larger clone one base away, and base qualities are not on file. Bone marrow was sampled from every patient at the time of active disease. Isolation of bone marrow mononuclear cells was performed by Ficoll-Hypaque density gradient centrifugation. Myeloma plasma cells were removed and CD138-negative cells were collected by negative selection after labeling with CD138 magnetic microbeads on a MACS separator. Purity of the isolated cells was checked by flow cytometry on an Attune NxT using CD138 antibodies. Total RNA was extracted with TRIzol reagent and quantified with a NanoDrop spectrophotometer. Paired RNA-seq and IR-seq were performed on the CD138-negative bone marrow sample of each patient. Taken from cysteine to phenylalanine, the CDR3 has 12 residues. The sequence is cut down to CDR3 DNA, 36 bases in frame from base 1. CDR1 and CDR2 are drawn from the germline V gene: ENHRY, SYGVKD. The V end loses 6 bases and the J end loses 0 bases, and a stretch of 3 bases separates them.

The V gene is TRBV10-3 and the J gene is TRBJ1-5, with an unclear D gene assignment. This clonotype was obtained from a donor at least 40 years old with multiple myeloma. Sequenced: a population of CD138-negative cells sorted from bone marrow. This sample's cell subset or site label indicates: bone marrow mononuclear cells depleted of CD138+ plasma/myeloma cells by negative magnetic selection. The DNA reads TGTGCCATCAGCTCTAGCAATCAGCCCCAGCATTTT. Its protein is CAISSSNQPQHF.